This T cell receptor (beta chain) was recorded in a study of T cell responses to AZD1222 COVID-19 vaccine. Clones were read by immunoSEQ multiplex PCR, and TCRdb kept only the in-frame ones, dropping some. The sample includes 90,000 to 120,000 clones, roughly 85% seen only once; the top ten take about 2.5%. V lost 2 bases to trimming and J lost 7 bases; unmatched junction nucleotides: 6. The CDR3 covers 15 residues. The germline CDR1 and CDR2 sequences are MNHEY and SVGEGT. Source: peripheral blood, taken 28 days after the second AZD1222 dose. The receptor was derived from an adult who received the AZD1222 COVID-19 vaccine. The chain couples TRBV6-2 or TRBV6-3 to TRBJ2-7, with TRBD2 matching 12 bases. The DNA for the CDR3 is TGTGCCAGCAGTTACGCTAGCGGGAGGGTGGGAGAGCAGTACTTC. Encoded protein: CASSYASGRVGEQYF.